The 32 T cell receptor beta chains below were found in one sample sequenced in a study of shared clonotypes between healthy human individuals. It was CD45RO-negative cells, positively selected for CCR7, that made up naive CD8 cells, with terminally differentiated effector memory CD45RA+ cells excluded. Clones were read by immunoSEQ multiplex PCR, and TCRdb kept only the in-frame ones, dropping some. The repertoire holds 550,000 to 750,000 clones, with roughly nine tenths as singletons. The sample consisted of naive CD8+ T cells sorted from blood. The receptors come from a man aged 25 to 40 in good health.

In regard to this clone: A far larger clone is a single base away, which makes a read error likely. The genes are TRBV5-5 and TRBJ2-1, with unresolved D. CDR3 length: 12 residues. The V and J ends lost 2 bases and 5 bases respectively, with 5 bases between them. CDR1 is SGHKS and CDR2 is YYEKEE in the germline V gene (reference sequence). CDR3 residues: CASSLGHNEQFF. The CDR3 nucleotides read TGTGCCAGCAGCTTAGGACACAATGAGCAGTTCTTC. Full variable domain (rest looked up from reference TRBV5-5 and TRBJ2-1): DAGVTQSPTHLIKTRGQQVTLRCSPISGHKSVSWYQQVLGQGPQFIFQYYEKEERGRGNFPDRFSARQFPNYSSELNVNALLLGDSALYLCASSLGHNEQFFGPGTRLTVL.

In DNA form, the CDR3 reads TGTGCCAGCCTGGATAGTAGCGTCCTGACTTTC. Translating it yields CASLDSSVLTF. The J gene is TRBJ2-6, the V gene TRBV7-9; D call uncertain. CDR1 and CDR2 from the germline V gene are SEHNR and FQNEAQ (reference sequence). This CDR3 is built from 11 residues. V gave up 8 bases and J gave up 12 bases, with 11 bases separating them.

This clone was seen just once. The J gene is TRBJ2-1, the V gene TRBV5-6, with TRBD1 identical over 7 bases. Trimming cost V 3 bases and J 6 bases; bases outside gene matches: 3. Looked up from germline, CDR1 is SGHDT and CDR2 is YYEEEE. This CDR3 spans 13 amino acids. The CDR3 sequence is CASSWGQSNEQFF. CDR3 in DNA: TGTGCCAGCAGCTGGGGACAGAGCAATGAGCAGTTCTTC. The full variable domain, in which reference TRBV5-6 and TRBJ2-1 provide the parts outside the CDR3, is DAGVTQSPTHLIKTRGQQVTLRCSPKSGHDTVSWYQQALGQGPQFIFQYYEEEERQRGNFPDRFSGHQFPNYSSELNVNALLLGDSALYLCASSWGQSNEQFFGPGTRLTVL.

The chain employs TRBV7-2 and TRBJ2-3; no reliable D call. V gave up 1 base and J gave up 1 base, with 12 bases separating them. This CDR3 comprises 16 residues. Germline loops: CDR1 SGHTA, CDR2 FQGNSA. Here the CDR3 reads CASSLDWRLGTDTQYF. CDR3 sequence (DNA): TGTGCCAGCAGCTTAGATTGGCGACTCGGCACAGATACGCAGTATTTT.

J is TRBJ2-1 and V is TRBV7-9; 7 bases line up with TRBD2. Germline V gene lookup returns CDR1 SEHNR and CDR2 FQNEAQ (reference sequence). The junction had 11 bases not matched to a gene; V was cut back by 5 bases and J by 4 bases. The length of the CDR3 is 16 residues. The CDR3 sequence: CASSPGGLAVYNEQFF. The DNA of the CDR3 is TGTGCCAGCAGCCCCGGAGGCCTAGCGGTGTACAATGAGCAGTTCTTC.

The V call is TRBV27, the J call TRBJ2-2; no clear D. The germline gives CDR1 MNHEY, CDR2 SMNVEV (reference sequence). The CDR3 is 14 amino acids. The ends were cut back, 7 bases at V and 0 bases at J, with 9 bases in the middle. The CDR3 reads CASTTSANTGELFF. DNA of the CDR3: TGTGCCAGCACGACGTCCGCGAACACCGGGGAGCTGTTTTTT.

This chain connects TRBV9 to TRBJ1-1, with D perhaps TRBD1 (6 bases). Germline V gives CDR1 SGDLS, CDR2 YYNGEE. This CDR3 is 16 amino acids long. The germline V and J ends were trimmed by 0 bases and 2 bases, with 14 bases remaining between them. CDR3 residues: CASSVVPRGINTEAFF. The CDR3 bases are TGTGCCAGCAGCGTAGTACCGAGGGGGATTAACACTGAAGCTTTCTTT.

V and J are TRBV11-1 and TRBJ2-7; the D is unclear. This CDR3 contains 15 residues. Germline values: CDR1 SGHAT, CDR2 FQDESV (reference sequence). The V end lost 1 base, the J end lost 2 bases, and 12 bases lay between the germline ends. The CDR3 spells CASSLDVTHTYEQYF. The CDR3 DNA sequence: TGTGCCAGCAGCTTAGATGTGACACACACCTACGAGCAGTACTTC.

This chain joins TRBV9 and TRBJ2-5; possibly TRBD2 for D (7 bases). V was trimmed by 5 bases and J by 5 bases, leaving 13 bases between them. CDR1 and CDR2 (germline): SGDLS, YYNGEE. The CDR3 length is 13 residues. The chain's CDR3 is CASRGGVGETQYF. The CDR3, as DNA: TGTGCCAGCAGAGGGGGGGTCGGGGAGACCCAGTACTTC.

The genes are TRBV28 and TRBJ2-3, with TRBD2 matching over 16 bases. The CDR3 extends over 23 amino acids. Trimming cost V 4 bases and J 2 bases; bases outside gene matches: 21. CDR1 and CDR2 (germline): MDHEN, SYDVKM. This chain's CDR3 is CASSSVVQGKGLAGGSHTDTQYF. CDR3 in DNA: TGTGCCAGCAGTTCGGTCGTACAGGGCAAGGGACTAGCGGGAGGGTCTCACACAGATACGCAGTATTTT.

This rearrangement joins TRBV7-2 to TRBJ1-2; 7 bases are a match to TRBD1. CDR3 length equals 13 residues. The germline V gene has CDR1 SGHTA and CDR2 FQGNSA. V gave up 5 bases and J gave up 7 bases; unmatched junction bases: 7. CDR3 protein: CASSLDRDPGYTF. Here the CDR3 DNA reads TGTGCCAGCAGCCTTGACAGGGATCCTGGCTACACCTTC.

The CDR3 bases are TGTGCCAGCAGCGATGGACTAGCGGGAGGTTGGGAGACCCAGTACTTC. Translating it yields CASSDGLAGGWETQYF. J is TRBJ2-5 and V is TRBV7-2; 14 bases map to TRBD2. V lost 5 bases and J lost 5; bases outside the gene matches: 7. CDR3 length: 16 amino acids. The germline CDR1 and CDR2 sequences are SGHTA and FQGNSA. The full variable domain, in which reference TRBV7-2 and TRBJ2-5 provide the parts outside the CDR3, is GAGVSQSPSNKVTEKGKDVELRCDPISGHTALYWYRQSLGQGLEFLIYFQGNSAPDKSGLPSDRFSAERTGGSVSTLTIQRTQQEDSAVYLCASSDGLAGGWETQYFGPGTRLLVL.

The V and J genes are TRBV27 and TRBJ2-6; 7 positions match TRBD1. J lost 2 bases, V lost 5 bases, and 12 bases had no gene match. CDR1 and CDR2 (germline): MNHEY, SMNVEV (reference sequence). The CDR3 sequence is 18 residues long. The CDR3, as DNA: TGTGCCAGCAGTCCCCTCGGGGTAACAGGGGCTGGGGCCAACGTCCTGACTTTC. Its translation is CASSPLGVTGAGANVLTF. Together with reference TRBV27 and TRBJ2-6, the CDR3 gives the full variable domain: EAQVTQNPRYLITVTGKKLTVTCSQNMNHEYMSWYRQDPGLGLRQIYYSMNVEVTDKGDVPEGYKVSRKEKRNFPLILESPSPNQTSLYFCASSPLGVTGAGANVLTFGAGSRLTVL.

This chain uses TRBV7-8 with TRBJ2-5; maybe TRBD2 (5 bases). The CDR3 spans 18 residues. Germline CDR1 is SGHVS and CDR2 is FQNEAQ. V shed 2 bases and J shed 5 bases, with 24 bases lying between them. This CDR3 reads CASSLRVPGSPAAETQYF. DNA for the CDR3: TGTGCCAGCAGCTTACGGGTGCCGGGGAGTCCCGCGGCGGAGACCCAGTACTTC.

The rearrangement joins TRBV29-1 to TRBJ2-2; 10 nucleotides agree with TRBD2. The germline V gene encodes CDR1 SQVTM and CDR2 ANQGSEA. CDR3 length: 14 amino acids. V dropped 6 bases and J dropped 1; count of bases not matched to a gene: 2. The CDR3, as DNA: TGCAGCGTCTGGACTAGCGGGAACACCGGGGAGCTGTTTTTT. The encoded protein is CSVWTSGNTGELFF.

The J gene is TRBJ2-3, the V gene TRBV7-2, with 9 bases matching TRBD2. The CDR3 length is 18 residues. Trimming removed 1 base from V and 6 bases from J; junction bases left unmatched: 14. Germline lookup yields CDR1 SGHTA and CDR2 FQGNSA. DNA for the CDR3: TGTGCCAGCAGCTTAGTTTCTCTAGCGGGAACTCCGAGGGATACGCAGTATTTT. Amino acids: CASSLVSLAGTPRDTQYF. The variable domain in full, completed from reference TRBV7-2 and TRBJ2-3, reads GAGVSQSPSNKVTEKGKDVELRCDPISGHTALYWYRQSLGQGLEFLIYFQGNSAPDKSGLPSDRFSAERTGGSVSTLTIQRTQQEDSAVYLCASSLVSLAGTPRDTQYFGPGTRLTVL.

This clone was observed once. At the DNA level, this CDR3 is encoded by other sequences in the same sample as well. The rearrangement links TRBV6-5 to TRBJ1-1, with D possibly being TRBD1 (6 bases). With 0 bases removed from V and 8 bases from J, the gap between germline ends came to 10 bases. CDR1 and CDR2 (germline): MNHEY, SVGAGI. CDR3 length: 13 residues. The CDR3, as DNA: TGTGCCAGCAGTTACTCGAGGCAGGGGGAAGCTTTCTTT. Protein: CASSYSRQGEAFF.

The genes are TRBV7-6 and TRBJ2-6; the D gene is possibly TRBD1 (6 bases). With 5 bases removed from V and 3 bases from J, the gap between germline ends came to 20 bases. Germline loops: CDR1 SGHVS, CDR2 FNYEAQ. This CDR3 has 18 residues. Written as DNA, the CDR3 is TGTGCCAGCAGCCAAAAGACTTGGGCAGGGGATGGGGCCAACGTCCTGACTTTC. This gives the protein CASSQKTWAGDGANVLTF.

The chain recombines TRBV29-1 with TRBJ2-5; 7 bases are shared with TRBD1. Germline assignment: CDR1 SQVTM and CDR2 ANQGSEA. Trimming removed 2 bases from V and 4 bases from J; junction bases left unmatched: 4. CDR3 size: 13 residues. The CDR3 DNA reads TGCAGCGTTGAACCCCGGGACAGAGAGACCCAGTACTTC. Protein sequence: CSVEPRDRETQYF.

The chain is built from TRBV7-9 and TRBJ2-7, with a weak D call TRBD1 (6 bases). Germline loops: CDR1 SEHNR, CDR2 FQNEAQ (reference sequence). V was shortened by 3 bases and J by 2 bases, with 8 bases between the two germline ends. The CDR3 has 13 residues. For the CDR3, the DNA is TGTGCCAGCAGCTTCGGACAGACCTACGAGCAGTACTTC. Translated: CASSFGQTYEQYF.

CDR3 bases: TGCGCCAGCAGCCAAGATTTATTGGGAATTCTGCAGTTCTTC. It translates to CASSQDLLGILQFF. This chain connects TRBV4-1 to TRBJ2-1; D is unresolved. The CDR3 sequence is 14 residues long. Trimming stripped 0 bases from V and 12 bases from J, with 15 bases between. The V gene's germline CDR1 is MGHRA and CDR2 YSYEKL.

The CDR3 loop reads CASSPLMATGTDTQYF. The CDR3 DNA is TGCGCCAGCAGCCCCTTGATGGCGACCGGCACAGATACGCAGTATTTT. V usage is TRBV4-1 and J usage is TRBJ2-3; D is unclear. Trimming stripped 4 bases from V and 1 base from J, with 15 bases between. This CDR3 contains 16 residues. From germline, CDR1 is MGHRA and CDR2 YSYEKL.

The chain recombines TRBV11-2 with TRBJ2-7, with 10 bases identical to TRBD1. This CDR3 is 15 amino acids long. Per germline, CDR1 SGHAT and CDR2 FQNNGV. V lost 1 base and J lost 2; bases outside the gene matches: 2. The chain's CDR3 is CASSLGQGATYEQYF. The CDR3 DNA reads TGTGCCAGCAGCTTAGGACAGGGGGCGACCTACGAGCAGTACTTC.

For this clone: Other DNA sequences of this sample code for an identical CDR3. CDR3: CASSLGSYEQYF. CDR3 nucleotide sequence: TGTGCCAGCAGCTTAGGTTCCTACGAGCAGTACTTC. J is TRBJ2-7 and V is TRBV13; D ambiguous. Trimming shortened V by 0 bases and J by 1 base, and 1 base separated the two germline ends. The CDR3 loop spans 12 amino acids. Germline loops: CDR1 PRHDT, CDR2 FYEKMQ (reference sequence).

This clone was found once. The chain has TRBV29-1 and TRBJ2-4; D may be TRBD1 or TRBD2 (5 bases each). CDR3 length: 15 residues. V lost 8 bases and J lost 4, with 21 bases in between. Germline V gene data show CDR1 as SQVTM and CDR2 as ANQGSEA. CDR3 DNA: TGCAGCATCACCATTTCGTGGGGGATTAAAAACATTCAGTACTTC. The encoded protein is CSITISWGIKNIQYF. The variable domain in full, completed from reference TRBV29-1 and TRBJ2-4, reads SAVISQKPSRDICQRGTSLTIQCQVDSQVTMMFWYRQQPGQSLTLIATANQGSEATYESGFVIDKFPISRPNLTFSTLTVSNMSPEDSSIYLCSITISWGIKNIQYFGAGTRLSVL.

The chain couples TRBV4-1 to TRBJ1-4; D not certain. The V gene's germline CDR1 is MGHRA and CDR2 YSYEKL. Between the trimmed V and J ends, which lost 0 bases and 8 bases, there was a span of 13 bases. The CDR3 sequence is 15 residues long. The CDR3 protein is CASSQEGSRLEKLFF. CDR3 DNA: TGCGCCAGCAGCCAAGAAGGGTCTCGCCTGGAAAAACTGTTTTTT.

The rearrangement uses TRBV13 and TRBJ2-2; 9 bases align to TRBD1. This CDR3 has 15 amino acids. J was trimmed by 1 base and V by 5 bases; bases with no gene match: 2. CDR1 PRHDT and CDR2 FYEKMQ come from the germline V gene (reference sequence). The CDR3 here is CASSQGQGNTGELFF. The CDR3 coding sequence is TGTGCCAGCAGCCAGGGACAGGGGAACACCGGGGAGCTGTTTTTT.

The chain has TRBV11-2 and TRBJ2-5; 15 bases are a match to TRBD2. V trimming: 1 base; J trimming: 5 bases; junction bases outside the gene matches: 8. In germline, CDR1 is SGHAT, CDR2 FQNNGV. This CDR3 contains 18 residues. The CDR3 sequence is CASSLGRTSGRAWETQYF. In nucleotides, the CDR3 is TGTGCCAGCAGCTTAGGTCGGACTAGCGGGAGGGCCTGGGAGACCCAGTACTTC.

The V call is TRBV5-1, the J call TRBJ2-7; D may be TRBD2 (5 bases). CDR1 and CDR2 (germline): SGHRS, YFSETQ. CDR3 size: 12 residues. V lost 0 bases to trimming and J lost 6 bases, with 7 bases between them. CDR3 nucleotide sequence: TGCGCCAGCAGCTTGGCCGCGGGCGAGCAGTACTTC. Translation gives CASSLAAGEQYF.

The V call is TRBV28, the J call TRBJ2-5; 12 nucleotides match TRBD2. V trimming: 6 bases; J trimming: 5 bases; junction bases outside the gene matches: 10. Germline assignment: CDR1 MDHEN and CDR2 SYDVKM. The CDR3 is 16 residues long. The DNA for the CDR3 is TGTGCCAGCAGCGCTAGACTAGCGGGAGAGTCGGAGACCCAGTACTTC. Amino acids: CASSARLAGESETQYF.

As regards this clone: Given a far larger clone just one base away, this is likely a sequencing read error. Other DNA sequences in this specimen translate into the identical CDR3. The V and J genes are TRBV7-9 and TRBJ2-7; a possible D gene is TRBD2 (5 bases). Looked up from germline, CDR1 is SEHNR and CDR2 is FQNEAQ (reference sequence). CDR3 length: 12 residues. V lost 5 bases, J lost 0 bases, and 5 bases lay in between. The CDR3 region is CASSGSSYEQYF. The CDR3 region has the DNA TGTGCCAGCAGCGGGAGCTCCTACGAGCAGTACTTC.

This rearrangement joins TRBV28 to TRBJ1-3; D uncertain. The CDR3 loop spans 18 amino acids. Germline lookup yields CDR1 MDHEN and CDR2 SYDVKM. The V and J ends lost 7 bases and 4 bases respectively, with 26 bases between them. The CDR3 loop is CASTRIIRLHSSGNTIYF. CDR3 DNA: TGTGCCAGCACCCGAATAATTAGGTTGCACTCTTCCGGAAACACCATATATTTT.